Below, 27 T cell receptor beta chains from the same sample are listed, as sequenced in a study of T cells in Graves' hyperthyroidism and ophthalmopathy (dated by TCRdb to about 2019). The library was made by multiplex PCR. For sequencing, an Illumina HiSeq 2000 was employed. Amplification of TCR beta CDR3 regions was carried out from RNA transcripts. The first round of RT-PCR for the TCR CDR3 was performed with the HTBI primer set and the Qiagen OneStep RT-PCR kit. In TCRdb, the public reads were trimmed at Q25 with fastp and aligned with MiXCR, with productive beta chains retained. All rows with the same CDR3 protein become a single entry with the most common DNA and genes. This sample holds some 400,000 distinct CDR3 sequences; about 19% were observed only once. The ten largest account for about 4% of the sample. The sample was blood. These receptors were obtained from a woman aged 18 to 35 with Graves' hyperthyroidism.

A remark on this clonotype: Sequence at one end of the junction differs from germline and may be a read error. The chain combines TRBV20-1 with TRBJ1-2; 12 bases line up with TRBD1. The CDR3 covers 15 residues. Germline values: CDR1 DFQATT, CDR2 SNEGSKA (reference sequence). The chain's CDR3 is CSAWDRGLDPYGYTF. The CDR3 bases are TGCAGTGCTTGGGACAGGGGGCTCGACCCCTATGGTTACACCTTC.

This clonotype was found many times. J is TRBJ1-6 and V is TRBV2; D is undetermined. CDR1 and CDR2 (germline): SNHLY, FYNNEI. The CDR3 length is 15 residues. Trimming took 0 bases from V and 5 from J, leaving 8 bases between them. The CDR3, as DNA: TGTGCCAGCAGTGAAGCCGAGAGACATAATTCACCCCTCCACTTT. The encoded protein is CASSEAERHNSPLHF.

This clonotype has ten or more counts. The chain employs TRBV7-3 and TRBJ2-2; 12 nucleotides agree with TRBD1. V was clipped by 4 bases and J by 6 bases; unmatched bases: 12. The CDR3 extends over 18 amino acids. CDR1 SGHTA and CDR2 FQGTGA come from the germline V gene. The CDR3 sequence is CASSSLGQGAQRPGELFF. The CDR3 DNA follows: TGTGCCAGCAGCTCCTTGGGACAGGGGGCGCAAAGGCCCGGGGAGCTGTTTTTT.

The chain is built from TRBV12-3 or TRBV12-4 and TRBJ2-7; D is uncertain. The CDR3 has 13 residues. V was pared by 3 bases and J by 5 bases, with 11 bases between. The CDR3 sequence is CASSFSSPDEQYF. The CDR3 DNA follows: TGTGCCAGCAGTTTTTCTTCCCCAGACGAGCAGTACTTC.

This clonotype was detected ten times or more. The gene calls are TRBV10-3 and TRBJ1-2, with D unclear. Germline V gives CDR1 ENHRY, CDR2 SYGVKD. The V end lost 0 bases, the J end lost 9 bases, and 11 bases lay between the germline ends. The CDR3 runs to 13 residues. The CDR3 loop is CAISESEGSSYTF. The CDR3, as DNA: TGTGCCATCAGTGAGTCGGAGGGTTCTAGCTACACCTTC.

This clonotype was seen at least ten times. This sequence joins TRBV6-1 and TRBJ2-7; D may be TRBD2 (6 bases). The CDR3 contains 12 residues. The ends were cut back, 6 bases at V and 7 bases at J, with 13 bases in the middle. Germline loops: CDR1 MNHNS, CDR2 SASEGT. The CDR3 is CASSAGAGEQYF. Written as DNA, the CDR3 is TGTGCCAGCAGCGCCGGGGCGGGAGAGCAGTACTTC.

This clonotype has a count of ten or more. The gene calls are TRBV2 and TRBJ1-6, with D tentatively TRBD1 (5 bases). The CDR3 extends over 13 amino acids. V was pared by 2 bases and J by 10 bases, with 9 bases between. In germline, CDR1 is SNHLY, CDR2 FYNNEI. The CDR3 sequence: CASSEWGYSPLHF. The CDR3 nucleotides are TGTGCCAGCAGTGAATGGGGGTACTCACCCCTCCACTTT. The full variable domain, in which reference TRBV2 and TRBJ1-6 provide the parts outside the CDR3, is EPEVTQTPSHQVTQMGQEVILRCVPISNHLYFYWYRQILGQKVEFLVSFYNNEISEKSEIFDDQFSVERPDGSNFTLKIRSTKLEDSAMYFCASSEWGYSPLHFGNGTRLTVT.

This clonotype has a count of ten or more. The chain joins TRBV30 to TRBJ2-7; 9 nucleotides line up with TRBD2. V lost 4 bases to trimming and J lost 2 bases; unmatched junction nucleotides: 3. Germline CDR1 is GTSNPN and CDR2 is SVGIG (reference sequence). The CDR3 spans 13 residues. CDR3 nucleotide sequence: TGTGCCTGGAAGCGGGGGGACGCCTACGAGCAGTACTTC. Translating gives CAWKRGDAYEQYF. The full variable domain, with the rest looked up from reference TRBV30 and TRBJ2-7, is SQTIHQWPATLVQPVGSPLSLECTVEGTSNPNLYWYRQAAGRGLQLLFYSVGIGQISSEVPQNLSASRPQDRQFILSSKKLLLSDSGFYLCAWKRGDAYEQYFGPGTRLTVT.

This clonotype was recorded many times. The J gene is TRBJ1-6, the V gene TRBV28, with D unclear. The CDR3 sequence is 14 residues long. Germline V CDR1 and CDR2: MDHEN, SYDVKM. V lost 10 bases to trimming and J lost 1 base, with 11 bases between them. CDR3 DNA: TGTGCCACCAAGACGGAATCCTATAATTCACCCCTCCACTTT. Amino acid sequence: CATKTESYNSPLHF.

About this clonotype itself: This may arise from a read error, as a much more abundant clone is one base away. The rearrangement joins TRBV6-1 to TRBJ2-3; 11 nucleotides agree with TRBD2. Germline CDR1 MNHNS, CDR2 SASEGT. V lost 8 bases, J lost 4 bases, and 8 bases stayed unmatched. CDR3 size: 15 residues. DNA for the CDR3: TGTGCCAGCCGTAGCGGGGGGGCAGCTGCAGATACGCAGTATTTT. Residues: CASRSGGAAADTQYF.

V gene TRBV3-1 combines with J gene TRBJ1-2; D call uncertain. This CDR3 region has 16 residues. V lost 4 bases to trimming and J lost 8 bases, with 23 bases between them. The V gene's germline CDR1 is LGHDT and CDR2 YNNKEL (reference sequence). The CDR3 DNA follows: TGTGCCAGCAGCCCGTTCCCCGGTCGCGAGGTAGGCGGCTACACCTTC. It specifies CASSPFPGREVGGYTF.

The chain carries TRBV18 and TRBJ2-6, with unresolved D. In germline, CDR1 is KGHSH, CDR2 LQKENI. Trimming cost V 3 bases and J 2 bases, with 8 bases left between them. The CDR3 is 15 residues long. The CDR3 coding sequence is TGTGCCAGCTCACCCACCCCAGCTGGGGCCAACGTCCTGACTTTC. Amino acid sequence: CASSPTPAGANVLTF.

The table lists this clonotype with many counts. This chain connects TRBV2 to TRBJ2-7; D may be TRBD1 (5 bases). The CDR3 has 12 residues. Germline CDR1 is SNHLY and CDR2 is FYNNEI. V was shortened by 6 bases and J by 12 bases, with 18 bases between the two germline ends. The CDR3 loop reads CASRDSGPTGYF. The CDR3 coding sequence is TGTGCCAGCAGGGATTCAGGGCCAACGGGGTACTTC.

This clonotype has at least ten counts. The chain combines TRBV29-1 with TRBJ2-2, with 10 bases lining up with TRBD1. The J segment lost 6 bases and the V segment lost 3 bases, leaving 10 bases of the junction unmatched. This CDR3 has 16 amino acids. Germline loops: CDR1 SQVTM, CDR2 ANQGSEA. The CDR3 reads CSVDGTGDLGAGELFF. Here the CDR3 DNA reads TGCAGCGTTGACGGGACAGGGGATCTCGGTGCCGGGGAGCTGTTTTTT.

This clonotype has a count of ten or more. The V call is TRBV20-1, the J call TRBJ2-7, with D perhaps being TRBD1 or TRBD2 (5 bases each). In germline, CDR1 is DFQATT, CDR2 SNEGSKA (reference sequence). CDR3 length: 14 amino acids. Trimming took off 4 bases at V and 7 bases at J, with 20 bases between the two ends. The CDR3 here is CSAITGTYTGEQYF. CDR3 in DNA: TGCAGTGCTATTACCGGGACCTACACCGGAGAGCAGTACTTC.

This clonotype has a count of ten or more. The chain couples TRBV4-2 to TRBJ2-5; tentatively, D is TRBD2 (6 bases). Germline V lookup: CDR1 LGHNA, CDR2 YNFKEQ. The CDR3 is made up of 15 amino acids. The germline V and J ends were trimmed by 1 base and 2 bases, with 11 bases remaining between them. The CDR3 nucleotides read TGTGCCAGCAGCCAAGGGCCGGGGGAACAAGAGACCCAGTACTTC. It translates to CASSQGPGEQETQYF.

This clonotype was counted ten times or more. The V and J genes are TRBV7-2 and TRBJ1-3; possibly TRBD1 for D (5 bases). Trimming stripped 5 bases from V and 8 bases from J, with 13 bases between. CDR1 is SGHTA and CDR2 is FQGNSA in the germline V gene. This CDR3 spans 13 amino acids. CDR3 protein: CASSQNSGDTIYF. The DNA for the CDR3 is TGTGCCAGCAGCCAAAATTCGGGGGACACCATATATTTT.

This clonotype showed up many times. The V and J genes are TRBV7-3 and TRBJ2-5; 11 bases match TRBD2. V dropped 8 bases and J dropped 5; count of bases not matched to a gene: 7. The germline gives CDR1 SGHTA, CDR2 FQGTGA. This CDR3 has 14 residues. This CDR3 is CASAIAGGPETQYF. The CDR3 DNA sequence: TGTGCCAGCGCGATAGCGGGGGGGCCGGAGACCCAGTACTTC.

This clonotype has a count of ten or more. The rearrangement links TRBV29-1 to TRBJ2-5, with D possibly TRBD2 on 6 matching bases. CDR1 and CDR2 (germline): SQVTM, ANQGSEA. This CDR3 is 14 amino acids long. Trimming pared 4 bases from V and 2 bases from J, leaving 14 bases between. The CDR3 bases are TGCAGCGTTGCCGTCGGGACTTCGCAAGAGACCCAGTACTTC. Translating it yields CSVAVGTSQETQYF.

The rearrangement links TRBV12-3 or TRBV12-4 to TRBJ1-5, with 8 bases aligning to TRBD1. Trimming removed 5 bases from V and 2 bases from J; junction bases left unmatched: 5. This CDR3 region has 15 residues. The DNA for the CDR3 is TGTGCCAGCAGTCAGACGACAGGGGGCAATCAGCCCCAGCATTTT. Protein product: CASSQTTGGNQPQHF.

This clonotype has at least ten counts. V and J are TRBV4-1 and TRBJ1-5; the D is unclear. The CDR3 runs to 13 residues. Between the trimmed V and J ends, which lost 5 bases and 10 bases, there was a span of 15 bases. Germline assignment: CDR1 MGHRA and CDR2 YSYEKL. In DNA, the CDR3 is TGCGCCAGCAGCTCTACGAGGCCGGGTCCCCAGCATTTT. Translating it yields CASSSTRPGPQHF.

This clonotype was seen many times. V gene TRBV27 combines with J gene TRBJ1-1; D perhaps matches TRBD1 (5 bases). Between the trimmed V and J ends, which lost 5 bases and 6 bases, there was a span of 10 bases. The CDR3 extends over 12 amino acids. CDR1 and CDR2 (germline): MNHEY, SMNVEV (reference sequence). CDR3 residues: CASSPRRAEAFF. DNA of the CDR3: TGTGCCAGCAGTCCCCGCAGGGCTGAAGCTTTCTTT.

This clonotype came up many times. The chain has TRBV19 and TRBJ1-5; no clear D. The V end was cut by 5 bases, the J end by 0 bases, with 14 bases between. Germline V gene data show CDR1 as LNHDA and CDR2 as SQIVND (reference sequence). The length of the CDR3 is 16 residues. DNA for the CDR3: TGTGCCAGTAGTCTCGGAAGTGCCAGTAGCAATCAGCCCCAGCATTTT. Translating gives CASSLGSASSNQPQHF.

This clonotype was seen a few times. V gene TRBV19 combines with J gene TRBJ2-6; 7 bases line up with TRBD2. V was pared by 6 bases and J by 0 bases, with 14 bases of the junction left unmatched. In germline, CDR1 is LNHDA, CDR2 SQIVND (reference sequence). This CDR3 is built from 19 residues. CDR3 coding DNA: TGTGCCAGTAGCTCCCCCGGGGAGGGCCAGGACTCTGGGGCCAACGTCCTGACTTTC. The encoded protein is CASSSPGEGQDSGANVLTF.

This sequence joins TRBV20-1 and TRBJ2-7; 8 nucleotides align to TRBD1. The CDR3 covers 14 residues. CDR1 and CDR2 (germline): DFQATT, SNEGSKA (reference sequence). J gave up 7 bases and V 3 bases, and 11 bases lay outside the gene matches. The DNA of the CDR3 is TGCAGTGCTAGTTCAGGGACAGGCCGTGGTGAGCAGTACTTC. It encodes CSASSGTGRGEQYF.

A few counts support this clonotype. This chain connects TRBV4-1 to TRBJ1-6, with D perhaps matching TRBD1 (6 bases). Trimming left V 0 bases short and J 3 bases short, with 9 bases between. CDR3 size: 16 residues. The germline V gene has CDR1 MGHRA and CDR2 YSYEKL. CDR3: CASSQDEGGYNSPLHF. In DNA form, the CDR3 reads TGCGCCAGCAGCCAAGATGAAGGGGGCTATAATTCACCCCTCCACTTT.

V is TRBV20-1 and J is TRBJ1-5; the match to TRBD1 covers 10 bases. The CDR3 has 13 amino acids. The junction had 6 bases not matched to a gene; V was cut back by 5 bases and J by 8 bases. Germline V gene lookup returns CDR1 DFQATT and CDR2 SNEGSKA (reference sequence). CDR3 in DNA: TGCAGTGCTGTGACAGGGGGCGCGGAGCCCCAGCATTTT. As protein: CSAVTGGAEPQHF.